The 10 T cell receptor beta chains listed next were all sequenced from one sample in a study of T cells expressing NK-cell markers. TCRdb reprocessed the 5' RACE reads and stores each CDR3 protein as one record, lacking DNA. The sample totals about 460,000 distinct CDR3 sequences. The sequenced sample consisted of blood T cells: a sorted CD56 or NKG2C T cell subset, CD4+ or CD8+ T cells, or bulk PBMC T cells (not recorded which). The receptors derive from a woman between 45 and 60 years old in good health.

The chain recombines TRBV11-3 with TRBJ1-4; TCRdb picks TRBD1, but there is no DNA to check that call. The germline V gene has CDR1 SGHNT and CDR2 YENEEA. The CDR3 runs to 15 residues. CDR3 sequence: CASSDPDSNNEKLFF.

The chain has TRBV5-1 and TRBJ2-5; the D call from TCRdb, TRBD2, cannot be confirmed without DNA. This CDR3 has 16 residues. Germline V lookup: CDR1 SGHRS, CDR2 YFSETQ. The CDR3 spells CASSLALSSVQETQYF.

The CDR3 spells CASSLASGKGIQPQHF. The V call is TRBV28, the J call TRBJ1-5. Germline CDR1 is MDHEN and CDR2 is SYDVKM. The CDR3 runs 16 residues.

The rearrangement links TRBV29-1 to TRBJ2-3; TCRdb designates TRBD1, a call that cannot be tested without DNA. Germline CDR1 reads SQVTM; CDR2 reads ANQGSEA. The CDR3 has 12 amino acids. Here the CDR3 reads CSVVGQSDTQYF.

The rearrangement uses TRBV9 and TRBJ2-5; TCRdb outputs TRBD2, but without DNA this stays unchecked. Germline values: CDR1 SGDLS, CDR2 YYNGEE. The CDR3 is 15 residues long. This chain's CDR3 is CASSVGEGGRTTQYF.

This chain connects TRBV27 to TRBJ1-1; TCRdb gives TRBD1 as the D gene, but with no DNA this cannot be confirmed. CDR1 is MNHEY, CDR2 SMNVEV, per germline (reference sequence). The CDR3 extends over 17 amino acids. This CDR3 is CASSLGAQTGSDTEAFF.

The CDR3 is CASSSPGVGISYGYTF. The genes are TRBV5-6 and TRBJ1-2. The germline V gene encodes CDR1 SGHDT and CDR2 YYEEEE. The CDR3 consists of 16 residues.

The chain uses TRBV2 and TRBJ2-1; TCRdb lists TRBD1, though no DNA is available to test this call. This CDR3 comprises 12 residues. Germline lookup yields CDR1 SNHLY and CDR2 FYNNEI. The CDR3 sequence: CANSQGNNEQFF.

The chain is built from TRBV5-1 and TRBJ2-5. CDR1 is SGHRS and CDR2 is YFSETQ in the germline V gene. CDR3 size: 14 residues. The CDR3 reads CASSFSNNRETQYF.

This chain uses TRBV18 with TRBJ1-2; the TRBD1 assignment by TCRdb is unverifiable without DNA. The V gene's germline CDR1 is KGHSH and CDR2 LQKENI. This CDR3 contains 15 residues. CDR3 sequence reads: CASSPLQGLGYGYTF.